One sample yielded the 17 T cell receptor beta chains listed below, sequenced in a study of T cell repertoires in ileal Crohn's disease (dated by TCRdb to the late 2010s). To prepare the library, the immunoSEQ multiplex PCR assay was applied. Sourced from immuneACCESS, this table was stored by TCRdb with only in-frame sequences that have V and J called. A share of the clones is absent; for the studies checked, an unresolved V gene accounts for under half, and the remainder has no known explanation. This sample lists around 5,600 clones; about 85% were detected once. Together, the top ten hold 9.7% of the sample. The sample consisted of ileal tissue. Source of these receptors: an adult with Crohn's disease.

J is TRBJ2-3 and V is TRBV7-2, with 8 bases that match TRBD2. This CDR3 is 15 amino acids long. The junction had 3 bases not matched to a gene; V was cut back by 0 bases and J by 4 bases. Germline V CDR1 and CDR2: SGHTA, FQGNSA. The CDR3 is CASSLAPGGADTQYF. CDR3 coding DNA: TGTGCCAGCAGCTTAGCGCCGGGAGGGGCAGATACGCAGTATTTT.

The chain employs TRBV7-7 and TRBJ2-2, with TRBD2 as a possible D gene (7 bases). CDR3 length equals 17 residues. Germline V gene data show CDR1 as SSHAT and CDR2 as FNYEAQ (reference sequence). With 5 bases removed from V and 7 bases from J, the gap between germline ends came to 23 bases. The CDR3, as DNA: TGTGCCAGCAGCCCCTTTGGGGGGGCGGATAGTGGCGGGGAGCTGTTTTTT. Translation gives CASSPFGGADSGGELFF. Drawing the rest from reference TRBV7-7 and TRBJ2-2, the complete variable domain is GAGVSQSPRYKVTKRGQDVTLRCDPISSHATLYWYQQALGQGPEFLTYFNYEAQPDKSGLPSDRFSAERPEGSISTLTIQRTEQRDSAMYRCASSPFGGADSGGELFFGEGSRLTVL.

The chain uses TRBV6-6 and TRBJ1-1; weak D call: TRBD1 (6 bases). Trimming took 6 bases from V and 0 from J, leaving 11 bases between them. CDR3 length: 14 residues. CDR1 is MNHNY and CDR2 is SVGAGI in the germline V gene (reference sequence). CDR3 in DNA: TGTGCCAGCAGGCACAGGGAACTGAACACTGAAGCTTTCTTT. This codes for CASRHRELNTEAFF.

V and J are TRBV5-6 and TRBJ1-5; D is uncertain. Trimming took 2 bases from V and 4 from J, leaving 4 bases between them. The CDR3 loop spans 12 amino acids. Germline CDR1 is SGHDT and CDR2 is YYEEEE. The CDR3 nucleotides read TGTGCCAGCAGCTTCTTAAATCAGCCCCAGCATTTT. It translates to CASSFLNQPQHF.

This clone was seen a single time. At one end, the junction sequence differs from germline, possibly due to a read error. The V gene is TRBV5-6, the J gene TRBJ1-5, with 11 bases matching TRBD1. Germline assignment: CDR1 SGHDT and CDR2 YYEEEE. This CDR3 region has 15 residues. The CDR3 nucleotides read TGTGCCAGCAGATTGGGACAGGGGGAAGGTCAGCCCCAGCATTTT. Encoded protein: CASRLGQGEGQPQHF.

The CDR3 spells CASRSGTQGNTGELFF. CDR3 nucleotides: TGCGCCAGCAGATCCGGGACACAAGGCAACACCGGGGAGCTGTTTTTT. This chain uses TRBV5-1 with TRBJ2-2, with a weak D call TRBD1 (6 bases). The CDR3 runs to 16 residues. The germline gives CDR1 SGHRS, CDR2 YFSETQ. Trimming shortened V by 5 bases and J by 2 bases, and 16 bases separated the two germline ends. Variable domain in full (rest from reference TRBV5-1 and TRBJ2-2): KAGVTQTPRYLIKTRGQQVTLSCSPISGHRSVSWYQQTPGQGLQFLFEYFSETQRNKGNFPGRFSGRQFSNSRSEMNVSTLELGDSALYLCASRSGTQGNTGELFFGEGSRLTVL.

The V gene is TRBV2, the J gene TRBJ1-1; 8 bases fit TRBD1. Trimming at V came to 0 bases and at J to 11 bases, leaving 2 bases not matched to a gene. The CDR3 consists of 12 residues. Germline CDR1 reads SNHLY; CDR2 reads FYNNEI. Here the CDR3 DNA reads TGTGCCAGCAGTGAAGCTCGACAGGGGGCTTTCTTT. This translates into CASSEARQGAFF. The full variable domain, its missing parts supplied by reference TRBV2 and TRBJ1-1, is EPEVTQTPSHQVTQMGQEVILRCVPISNHLYFYWYRQILGQKVEFLVSFYNNEISEKSEIFDDQFSVERPDGSNFTLKIRSTKLEDSAMYFCASSEARQGAFFGQGTRLTVV.

Only one count was recorded for this clone. The rearrangement uses TRBV4-2 and TRBJ1-2, with D hard to call. Trimming shortened V by 0 bases and J by 0 bases, and 23 bases separated the two germline ends. Germline assignment: CDR1 LGHNA and CDR2 YNFKEQ. This CDR3 spans 20 amino acids. This CDR3 is CASSQDRGKALALANYGYTF. As DNA, the CDR3 is TGTGCCAGCAGCCAAGATCGAGGCAAGGCATTGGCTTTAGCTAACTATGGCTACACCTTC.

The chain couples TRBV2 to TRBJ2-7, with D perhaps matching TRBD2 (7 bases). Trimming took 3 bases from V and 6 from J, leaving 18 bases between them. The CDR3 totals 15 residues. Germline CDR1 is SNHLY and CDR2 is FYNNEI. This CDR3 reads CASSDGGGPSFEQYF. For the CDR3, the DNA is TGTGCCAGCAGTGATGGGGGGGGGCCTTCGTTCGAGCAGTACTTC.

Worth noting for this clone: One end of the junction does not line up with germline, which may come from a read error. The same CDR3 is also encoded by other DNA sequences in this sample. The chain combines TRBV7-3 with TRBJ1-6, with 10 nucleotides matching TRBD1. Germline-derived CDR1 and CDR2 are SGHTA and FQGTGA. The CDR3 has 17 residues. CDR3 loop: CASSLSGDRGSNSPLHF. The CDR3, as DNA: TGTGCCAGCAGCTTATCAGGGGACAGGGGAAGCAATTCACCCCTCCATTTT. The full variable domain, in which reference TRBV7-3 and TRBJ1-6 provide the parts outside the CDR3, is GAGVSQTPSNKVTEKGKYVELRCDPISGHTALYWYRQSLGQGPEFLIYFQGTGAADDSGLPNDRFFAVRPEGSVSTLKIQRTERGDSAVYLCASSLSGDRGSNSPLHFGNGTRLTVT.

The rearrangement links TRBV27 to TRBJ1-5, with 9 nucleotides matching TRBD1. CDR3 size: 16 residues. The ends lost 3 bases at V and 0 bases at J; junction bases unmatched: 3. Germline V gene lookup returns CDR1 MNHEY and CDR2 SMNVEV (reference sequence). CDR3 sequence reads: CASSFGTGSSNQPQHF. The CDR3 nucleotides read TGTGCCAGCAGTTTCGGGACAGGGAGTAGCAATCAGCCCCAGCATTTT.

In its sample, this clone was seen once. The genes are TRBV7-2 and TRBJ2-1; tentative D call: TRBD2 (5 bases). The V end was cut by 4 bases, the J end by 5 bases, with 15 bases between. The CDR3 has 15 residues. Germline CDR1 SGHTA, CDR2 FQGNSA. The CDR3 is CASSWVAGVNNEQFF. CDR3 DNA: TGTGCCAGCAGCTGGGTGGCCGGGGTAAACAATGAGCAGTTCTTC.

The genes are TRBV2 and TRBJ1-4; D unresolved. The CDR3 has 14 residues. Trimming pared 6 bases from V and 7 bases from J, leaving 15 bases between. Looked up from germline, CDR1 is SNHLY and CDR2 is FYNNEI. CDR3 amino acids: CASRVRGIGEKLFF. The CDR3 coding sequence is TGTGCCAGCAGGGTCCGAGGGATAGGTGAAAAACTGTTTTTT.

The chain links TRBV13 to TRBJ1-3; 8 nucleotides agree with TRBD1. CDR1 PRHDT and CDR2 FYEKMQ come from the germline V gene (reference sequence). V was pared by 2 bases and J by 3 bases, with 6 bases of the junction left unmatched. This CDR3 region has 16 residues. The chain's CDR3 is CASSLTMTGVGNTIYF. The DNA for the CDR3 is TGTGCCAGCAGCTTAACTATGACAGGGGTTGGAAACACCATATATTTT.

The table lists this clone with a few counts. V is TRBV21-1 and J is TRBJ1-2; no DNA check was done on the table's D call, TRBD1. TRBV21-1 is a pseudogene segment. The CDR3 contains 13 residues. CDR3: CASSIRTGGGYTF. Here the CDR3 DNA reads TGTGCCAGCAGCATACGGACAGGAGGAGGCTACACCTTC.

This clone showed up just once. V and J are TRBV2 and TRBJ1-1, with D maybe TRBD1 (5 bases). Germline V CDR1 and CDR2: SNHLY, FYNNEI. V was clipped by 1 base and J by 0 bases, with 12 bases between them. The CDR3 covers 16 residues. Written as DNA, the CDR3 is TGTGCCAGCAGTGAAGAGGCAGGACACCTGAACACTGAAGCTTTCTTT. It yields the protein CASSEEAGHLNTEAFF.

This sequence joins TRBV7-9 and TRBJ2-5; 7 bases map to TRBD1. CDR1 and CDR2 (germline): SEHNR, FQNEAQ (reference sequence). The CDR3 runs 14 residues. V was clipped by 4 bases and J by 2 bases; unmatched bases: 4. CDR3 coding DNA: TGTGCCAGCAGCTGGACAGGTCCACAAGAGACCCAGTACTTC. Encoded protein: CASSWTGPQETQYF.